Shown below are 10 T cell receptor beta chains from a single sample sequenced in a study of T-cell memory formation after mild COVID-19. TCRdb re-called the 5' RACE reads through MiXCR, storing one row per CDR3 protein. There are tens of thousands of distinct CDR3 sequences in the sample; approximately 7% occur only once, and approximately 1.5% lies in the top ten. The sequencing sample was made of PBMCs or a T cell subset sorted from them (not recorded which). The receptors stem from a man between 18 and 29 years old who had mild COVID-19 (a few samples of this study predate the infection). Cell type and time point are not known.

This clonotype was counted between two and nine times. The chain has TRBV12-3 or TRBV12-4 and TRBJ2-3; perhaps TRBD1 as D (6 bases). The V end lost 5 bases, the J end lost 0 bases, and 9 bases lay between the germline ends. The CDR3 runs 14 residues. The CDR3 region is CASSAGTSTDTQYF. The CDR3 region has the DNA TGTGCCAGCAGTGCTGGGACAAGCACAGATACGCAGTATTTT.

The chain has TRBV5-1 and TRBJ2-2; TRBD1 or TRBD2 may be the D gene (6 bases each). V lost 3 bases and J lost 1, with 10 bases in between. Germline V gives CDR1 SGHRS, CDR2 YFSETQ. CDR3 length: 15 amino acids. The CDR3 here is CASSWGDKNTGELFF. For the CDR3, the DNA is TGCGCCAGCAGCTGGGGGGACAAGAACACCGGGGAGCTGTTTTTT.

This clonotype was picked up many times. The chain carries TRBV9 and TRBJ2-5; 10 bases match TRBD2. Germline assignment: CDR1 SGDLS and CDR2 YYNGEE. After removal of 2 bases from V and 0 bases from J, the junction contained 1 base not matched to a gene. This CDR3 contains 15 residues. Written as DNA, the CDR3 is TGTGCCAGCAGCGTGGGGACTAGCGACCAAGAGACCCAGTACTTC. Protein sequence: CASSVGTSDQETQYF.

This sequence joins TRBV3-1 and TRBJ2-2; D unclear. The germline V gene has CDR1 LGHDT and CDR2 YNNKEL (reference sequence). The CDR3 length is 12 residues. Deletions cut 6 bases from V and 6 bases from J, with 8 bases between. The CDR3 here is CASSFGSGELFF. CDR3 in DNA: TGTGCCAGCAGTTTCGGATCCGGGGAGCTGTTTTTT.

The sample holds a few counts of this clonotype. This chain connects TRBV6-6 to TRBJ2-7, with D perhaps assigned TRBD1 or TRBD2 (7 bases each). The CDR3 extends over 15 amino acids. Looked up from germline, CDR1 is MNHNY and CDR2 is SVGAGI (reference sequence). V was clipped by 4 bases and J by 5 bases, with 18 bases between them. The CDR3 loop is CASSSAGGGRNEQYF. As DNA, the CDR3 is TGTGCCAGCAGTTCCGCAGGGGGGGGCCGGAACGAGCAGTACTTC.

This clonotype was observed at least ten times. The chain combines TRBV28 with TRBJ1-4; 8 bases map to TRBD1. The CDR3 is 14 amino acids. Germline V gene lookup returns CDR1 MDHEN and CDR2 SYDVKM. With V trimmed by 3 bases and J by 8 bases, 5 bases remained unmatched. CDR3 coding DNA: TGTGCCAGCAGTTTTCCAGGGGGCGAAGAAAAACTGTTTTTT. Amino acids: CASSFPGGEEKLFF.

This clonotype was picked up a small number of times. V and J are TRBV4-2 and TRBJ1-5; D is possibly TRBD1 (5 bases). Germline V gene sequence: CDR1 LGHNA, CDR2 YNFKEQ. V was cut by 0 bases and J by 7 bases, with 13 bases left in between. CDR3 size: 15 residues. CDR3 sequence: CASSQDGAARQPQHF. For the CDR3, the DNA is TGTGCCAGCAGCCAAGATGGGGCGGCAAGGCAGCCCCAGCATTTT.

The rearrangement uses TRBV2 and TRBJ2-2; D may be TRBD1 (6 bases). Germline CDR1 SNHLY, CDR2 FYNNEI. The CDR3 spans 13 residues. Trimming cost V 7 bases and J 8 bases, with 14 bases left between them. Here the CDR3 reads CASTTGPGGELFF. CDR3 bases: TGTGCCAGCACCACAGGGCCAGGGGGGGAGCTGTTTTTT. The full variable domain, rest sourced from reference TRBV2 and TRBJ2-2, is EPEVTQTPSHQVTQMGQEVILRCVPISNHLYFYWYRQILGQKVEFLVSFYNNEISEKSEIFDDQFSVERPDGSNFTLKIRSTKLEDSAMYFCASTTGPGGELFFGEGSRLTVL.

On this clonotype itself: The junction shows a germline mismatch at one end, possibly a read error. The chain carries TRBV12-3 or TRBV12-4 and TRBJ1-5; 8 nucleotides line up with TRBD1. The CDR3 is made up of 17 amino acids. The CDR3 sequence: CASSNSPPNRGNQPKHF. In DNA form, the CDR3 reads TGTGCCAGCAGTAACTCTCCACCAAACAGGGGGAATCAGCCCAAGCATTTT.

Many counts were recorded for this clonotype. The chain recombines TRBV7-6 with TRBJ1-4; 8 bases line up with TRBD1. J was trimmed by 7 bases and V by 7 bases; bases with no gene match: 8. CDR1 is SGHVS, CDR2 FNYEAQ, per germline. The CDR3 is 14 amino acids. CDR3 bases: TGTGCCAGCACCTGGGGACAGGCTGCTGAAAAACTGTTTTTT. Translation: CASTWGQAAEKLFF.